Listed here are 26 T cell receptor beta chains from one sample, sequenced in a study of PD-L1 blockade in urothelial cancer. The table came from immunoSEQ multiplex PCR; TCRdb's copy has only in-frame clones and leaves some out. Altogether 100,000 or so clones are present, roughly nine tenths being singletons, with the ten largest covering 0.7% to 0.95%. Sequencing used PBMCs, obtained around atezolizumab (anti-PD-L1) treatment. The receptors stem from a woman of 80 years or more with urothelial cancer.

The rearrangement uses TRBV5-1 and TRBJ2-1, with TRBD1 identical over 7 bases. This CDR3 comprises 17 residues. The J segment lost 0 bases and the V segment lost 0 bases, leaving 6 bases of the junction unmatched. Germline assignment: CDR1 SGHRS and CDR2 YFSETQ. CDR3 loop: CASSLGDSFSSYNEQFF. CDR3 sequence (DNA): TGCGCCAGCAGCTTGGGGGACAGTTTTAGCTCCTACAATGAGCAGTTCTTC.

This rearrangement joins TRBV5-4 to TRBJ2-2; maybe TRBD1 (5 bases). Germline loops: CDR1 SGHNT, CDR2 YYREEE (reference sequence). V lost 5 bases and J lost 1, with 12 bases in between. This CDR3 contains 15 residues. CDR3 nucleotide sequence: TGTGCCAGCAGTCGTCGACAGATGAACACCGGGGAGCTGTTTTTT. It is translated as CASSRRQMNTGELFF.

The chain uses TRBV5-1 and TRBJ2-3, with 12 nucleotides matching TRBD2. V lost 4 bases, J lost 0 bases, and 6 bases stayed unmatched. Germline V gene lookup returns CDR1 SGHRS and CDR2 YFSETQ. This CDR3 spans 17 amino acids. CDR3: CASSDLAGGVSTDTQYF. The CDR3 bases are TGCGCCAGCAGCGATCTAGCGGGAGGGGTTAGCACAGATACGCAGTATTTT.

This chain uses TRBV5-1 with TRBJ2-1; D is unresolved. The CDR3 loop spans 12 amino acids. Germline assignment: CDR1 SGHRS and CDR2 YFSETQ. Trimming pared 0 bases from V and 8 bases from J, leaving 6 bases between. CDR3 bases: TGCGCCAGCAGCTTGGTTCTCGATGAGCAGTTCTTC. Translating it yields CASSLVLDEQFF.

The chain recombines TRBV18 with TRBJ2-1; D is unresolved. The V gene's germline CDR1 is KGHSH and CDR2 LQKENI. CDR3 length equals 13 residues. V lost 2 bases and J lost 5, with 7 bases in between. CDR3 sequence reads: CASSPAQDNEQFF. DNA of the CDR3: TGTGCCAGCTCACCAGCTCAGGACAATGAGCAGTTCTTC.

This rearrangement joins TRBV18 to TRBJ1-1; no reliable D call. The V end lost 3 bases, the J end lost 1 base, and 6 bases lay between the germline ends. The CDR3 consists of 13 residues. Germline values: CDR1 KGHSH, CDR2 LQKENI. This CDR3 reads CASSPQKNTEAFF. Here the CDR3 DNA reads TGTGCCAGCTCACCCCAAAAGAACACTGAAGCTTTCTTT.

The rearrangement links TRBV20-1 to TRBJ2-3; D unresolved. The V gene lost 3 bases and the J gene lost 5 bases, with 6 bases spanning the gap. The CDR3 totals 11 residues. Per the germline V gene, CDR1 is DFQATT and CDR2 is SNEGSKA (reference sequence). CDR3 sequence (DNA): TGCAGTGCTAGTCGGTTAGATACGCAGTATTTT. Translating it yields CSASRLDTQYF.

The chain recombines TRBV5-4 with TRBJ2-1, with 12 bases matching TRBD2. J lost 9 bases, V lost 0 bases, and 7 bases had no gene match. The CDR3 length is 16 residues. Per the germline V gene, CDR1 is SGHNT and CDR2 is YYREEE (reference sequence). CDR3 residues: CASSLELAGGFGEQFF. CDR3 DNA: TGTGCCAGCAGCTTGGAACTAGCGGGAGGTTTTGGTGAGCAGTTCTTC.

The chain links TRBV25-1 to TRBJ1-4, with TRBD1 identical over 9 bases. The CDR3 is 18 amino acids. The junction had 16 bases not matched to a gene; V was cut back by 4 bases and J by 7 bases. CDR1 and CDR2 (germline): MGHDK, SYGVNS. Here the CDR3 DNA reads TGTGCCAGCAGTGCTGCGGGGACAGGGAGCCCGACCCTTGAAAAACTGTTTTTT. It encodes CASSAAGTGSPTLEKLFF.

The rearrangement links TRBV19 to TRBJ1-1; 9 bases map to TRBD1. The V gene's germline CDR1 is LNHDA and CDR2 SQIVND (reference sequence). The V and J ends lost 7 bases and 4 bases, in that order; junction bases with no gene match: 7. The CDR3 consists of 14 residues. The CDR3 loop reads CASTRTGESTEAFF. Written as DNA, the CDR3 is TGTGCCAGTACCCGGACAGGGGAGAGCACTGAAGCTTTCTTT. The full variable domain, its missing parts supplied by reference TRBV19 and TRBJ1-1, is DGGITQSPKYLFRKEGQNVTLSCEQNLNHDAMYWYRQDPGQGLRLIYYSQIVNDFQKGDIAEGYSVSREKKESFPLTVTSAQKNPTAFYLCASTRTGESTEAFFGQGTRLTVV.

V usage is TRBV7-2 and J usage is TRBJ2-1; perhaps TRBD1 as D (5 bases). CDR1 is SGHTA and CDR2 is FQGNSA in the germline V gene. CDR3 length: 15 residues. V was clipped by 2 bases and J by 7 bases, with 15 bases between them. The CDR3 coding sequence is TGTGCCAGCAGCTTAAGGCGGCCCAAGGGGAATGAGCAGTTCTTC. Its protein product is CASSLRRPKGNEQFF. The complete variable domain, with remaining parts taken from reference TRBV7-2 and TRBJ2-1, reads GAGVSQSPSNKVTEKGKDVELRCDPISGHTALYWYRQSLGQGLEFLIYFQGNSAPDKSGLPSDRFSAERTGGSVSTLTIQRTQQEDSAVYLCASSLRRPKGNEQFFGPGTRLTVL.

The chain carries TRBV10-1 and TRBJ2-1; 11 bases map to TRBD2. The germline V gene has CDR1 WNHNN and CDR2 SYGVQD (reference sequence). This CDR3 contains 16 residues. Trimming removed 8 bases from V and 3 bases from J; junction bases left unmatched: 9. DNA for the CDR3: TGCGCCAGCCGGGTGCCTCTAGCGGGAGGCTACAATGAGCAGTTCTTC. Its protein product is CASRVPLAGGYNEQFF.

J is TRBJ2-7 and V is TRBV5-1, with 7 bases lining up with TRBD1. This CDR3 is 14 amino acids long. J was trimmed by 2 bases and V by 7 bases; bases with no gene match: 9. Germline V gene sequence: CDR1 SGHRS, CDR2 YFSETQ. The CDR3 region has the DNA TGCGCCAGCGATGAGGGACAGCCGCCCTACGAGCAGTACTTC. It yields the protein CASDEGQPPYEQYF. Combining the CDR3 with reference TRBV5-1 and TRBJ2-7 gives the whole variable domain KAGVTQTPRYLIKTRGQQVTLSCSPISGHRSVSWYQQTPGQGLQFLFEYFSETQRNKGNFPGRFSGRQFSNSRSEMNVSTLELGDSALYLCASDEGQPPYEQYFGPGTRLTVT.

This clone was seen more than once but under ten times. At the DNA level, this CDR3 is encoded by other sequences in the same sample as well. This chain connects TRBV27 to TRBJ1-5; D ambiguous. CDR3 length: 13 residues. CDR1 and CDR2 (germline): MNHEY, SMNVEV (reference sequence). Trimming removed 2 bases from V and 2 bases from J, with 4 bases in between. For the CDR3, the DNA is TGTGCCAGCAGTTTAAGAGGCAATCAGCCCCAGCATTTT. It specifies CASSLRGNQPQHF.

Here the CDR3 reads CASSESQQGLKYTGELFF. In nucleotides, the CDR3 is TGTGCCAGCAGCGAATCACAACAGGGGTTAAAGTACACCGGGGAGCTGTTTTTT. J is TRBJ2-2 and V is TRBV9, with 7 bases fitting TRBD1. This CDR3 comprises 18 residues. V gave up 3 bases and J gave up 3 bases; unmatched junction bases: 14. Germline CDR1 is SGDLS and CDR2 is YYNGEE.

The chain carries TRBV7-9 and TRBJ1-2, with 9 bases matching TRBD1. Germline values: CDR1 SEHNR, CDR2 FQNEAQ (reference sequence). V trimming: 10 bases; J trimming: 4 bases; junction bases outside the gene matches: 10. CDR3 size: 14 residues. This CDR3 is CAILQGALSYGYTF. DNA of the CDR3: TGTGCCATTCTACAGGGGGCGCTGAGCTATGGCTACACCTTC.

V gene TRBV18 combines with J gene TRBJ1-3; D is ambiguous. The V gene lost 2 bases and the J gene lost 3 bases, with 11 bases spanning the gap. The germline gives CDR1 KGHSH, CDR2 LQKENI. The CDR3 has 15 amino acids. CDR3: CASSPAAGSGNTIYF. CDR3 DNA: TGTGCCAGCTCACCAGCTGCCGGGAGTGGAAACACCATATATTTT.

V usage is TRBV27 and J usage is TRBJ2-3; D remains ambiguous. Germline CDR1 and CDR2: MNHEY and SMNVEV (reference sequence). Trimming left V 4 bases short and J 0 bases short, with 5 bases between. The CDR3 is made up of 13 amino acids. CDR3 in amino acids: CASSSSSTDTQYF. The CDR3 coding sequence is TGTGCCAGCAGTTCCTCTAGCACAGATACGCAGTATTTT.

The chain is built from TRBV7-2 and TRBJ2-1; no clear D. Trimming removed 6 bases at V and 0 bases at J, with 12 bases between. The CDR3 length is 15 residues. Per germline, CDR1 SGHTA and CDR2 FQGNSA. The CDR3 nucleotides read TGTGCCAGCAGGTCAGGCAGAAGCTCCTACAATGAGCAGTTCTTC. Its translation is CASRSGRSSYNEQFF.

The chain combines TRBV2 with TRBJ1-1; weak D call: TRBD1 (5 bases). The CDR3 has 13 amino acids. CDR1 and CDR2 from the germline V gene are SNHLY and FYNNEI. Trimming took off 6 bases at V and 0 bases at J, with 8 bases between the two ends. In DNA form, the CDR3 reads TGTGCCAGCAGCGAACAGGTGAACACTGAAGCTTTCTTT. Protein: CASSEQVNTEAFF.

This chain joins TRBV10-3 and TRBJ2-3, with no clear D. The germline V and J ends were trimmed by 4 bases and 3 bases, with 11 bases remaining between them. The CDR3 is 14 residues long. Germline-derived CDR1 and CDR2 are ENHRY and SYGVKD. CDR3 coding DNA: TGTGCCATCAGTGCTACTCTCGAAACAGATACGCAGTATTTT. Its protein is CAISATLETDTQYF.

V gene TRBV9 combines with J gene TRBJ1-2, with D unresolved. The V gene's germline CDR1 is SGDLS and CDR2 YYNGEE. V dropped 4 bases and J dropped 0 bases, with 13 bases sitting between them. The CDR3 has 15 amino acids. CDR3 bases: TGTGCCAGCAGCAGAGGGCATGTTGCTAACTATGGCTACACCTTC. Encoded protein: CASSRGHVANYGYTF. Complete variable domain (other parts from reference TRBV9 and TRBJ1-2): DSGVTQTPKHLITATGQRVTLRCSPRSGDLSVYWYQQSLDQGLQFLIQYYNGEERAKGNILERFSAQQFPDLHSELNLSSLELGDSALYFCASSRGHVANYGYTFGSGTRLTVV.

This rearrangement joins TRBV28 to TRBJ2-1, with TRBD2 matching over 10 bases. Germline V gives CDR1 MDHEN, CDR2 SYDVKM. The length of the CDR3 is 14 residues. The junction had 5 bases not matched to a gene; V was cut back by 7 bases and J by 5 bases. The CDR3 spells CASNLAGVNNEQFF. Written as DNA, the CDR3 is TGTGCCAGCAATCTAGCGGGAGTGAACAATGAGCAGTTCTTC.

There are a few counts of this clone. The chain is built from TRBV27 and TRBJ1-5; D uncertain. V gave up 4 bases and J gave up 3 bases, with 4 bases separating them. CDR1 is MNHEY and CDR2 is SMNVEV in the germline V gene (reference sequence). The CDR3 has 12 amino acids. CDR3 DNA sequence: TGTGCCAGCAGTTCCCTCAATCAGCCCCAGCATTTT. Translating it yields CASSSLNQPQHF.

This chain joins TRBV5-1 and TRBJ2-3; no clear D gene. Germline assignment: CDR1 SGHRS and CDR2 YFSETQ. The CDR3 spans 14 residues. The V end lost 3 bases, the J end lost 6 bases, and 14 bases lay between the germline ends. The CDR3 DNA reads TGCGCCAGCAGCTCCCCCTCCGAGGTGGATACGCAGTATTTT. Its protein is CASSSPSEVDTQYF.

J is TRBJ1-1 and V is TRBV2, with D perhaps matching TRBD1 (6 bases). CDR3 length: 14 amino acids. Germline-derived CDR1 and CDR2 are SNHLY and FYNNEI. Between the trimmed V and J ends, which lost 6 bases and 6 bases, there was a span of 17 bases. The CDR3 DNA follows: TGTGCCAGCAGACAGGGCACCCTTAACGCTGAAGCTTTCTTT. It specifies CASRQGTLNAEAFF.